This TCR beta chain was identified during a study of T cell responses to AZD1222 COVID-19 vaccine. Germline-derived CDR1 and CDR2 are SGHTA and FQGNSA. V lost 4 bases, J lost 7 bases, and 26 bases lay in between. This CDR3 is 17 amino acids long. Sequenced by immunoSEQ multiplex PCR; TCRdb stores in-frame clones only, minus some. The sample has about 120,000 clones, approximately 83% seen once; the top ten hold 9% to 9.5%. This clone was found once. This TCR came from an adult in good health. The sample consisted of peripheral blood, taken on day 0 of AZD1222 vaccination. The genes are TRBV7-2 and TRBJ2-7, with D perhaps TRBD1 or TRBD2 (8 bases each). This chain's CDR3 is CASSYHGRGQGAREQYF. The CDR3 nucleotides read TGTGCCAGCAGCTACCACGGGAGGGGGCAGGGGGCGAGGGAGCAGTACTTC.